This T cell receptor beta chain is from a study of cytomegalovirus exposure and HLA in healthy donors. Study conclusions and caveats: Equally common other TCR beta chains were less clonally expanded than HLA-associated ones, a later analysis found. It emerged from a later analysis that several of the most significant clusters appeared to be linked to common viral pathogens.

To note about this clone: As yet, its antigen is unknown.

The PCR made use of 60 Vbeta and 13 Jbeta primers. Sequencing used immunoSEQ multiplex PCR; TCRdb keeps in-frame clones, though not all of them. The table records about 69,000 clones, about 73% of them present only once. V gave up 0 bases and J gave up 2 bases; unmatched junction bases: 14. From germline, CDR1 is SGDLS and CDR2 YYNGEE. The CDR3 extends over 19 amino acids. The gene calls are TRBV9 and TRBJ2-1; 7 nucleotides align to TRBD2. Sequencing used PBMCs. This receptor was taken from a woman aged 55-69 years in good health and CMV-seropositive. The CDR3 sequence is CASSVAKGIAGEPYNEQFF. For the CDR3, the DNA is TGTGCCAGCAGCGTAGCTAAAGGGATCGCGGGGGAACCCTACAATGAGCAGTTCTTC.